This TCR beta chain comes out of a study of CD8 T cells in ankylosing spondylitis. Regarding the study as a whole: Matched ankylosing spondylitis synovial fluid reportedly contained a significantly enriched population of disease-linked clones. Characteristic of ankylosing spondylitis blood, it appeared, was a TCR beta motif comprising several highly homologous variants.

Concerning this clonotype itself: Its antigen remains unknown.

TCRdb reprocessed the 5' RACE reads with MiXCR, giving one entry per CDR3 protein. The table has 750,000 to 850,000 distinct CDR3 sequences, about 11% seen once. This clonotype originated in a male donor with ankylosing spondylitis. Sequencing was carried out using blood, either unsorted or a sorted T cell fraction (not recorded which).

CDR3 in DNA: TGTGCCACCAGCAGAGTTAGGGGCAGGGGCTACAATGAGCAGTTCTTC. It encodes CATSRVRGRGYNEQFF. This sequence joins TRBV15 and TRBJ2-1; TRBD1 is a possible D gene (6 bases). This CDR3 is 16 amino acids long. Germline CDR1 and CDR2: LNHNV and YYDKDF (reference sequence). The V and J ends lost 1 base and 3 bases respectively, with 13 bases between them.